The 11 T cell receptor beta chains presented below share a single source sample, sequenced in a study of blood T cell repertoires in COVID-19. Assay used: immunoSEQ multiplex PCR; TCRdb lists only in-frame clones, some missing. Of under 150,000 clones listed, approximately 84% are singletons. The sequenced material came from peripheral blood. These receptor sequences come from a woman aged 45-65 years who had recovered from COVID-19.

The V and J genes are TRBV2 and TRBJ2-7; possible D gene TRBD2, 5 bases. V lost 6 bases and J 5 bases, leaving 17 bases between the germline ends. CDR1 and CDR2 from the germline V gene are SNHLY and FYNNEI. The CDR3 runs 14 residues. The CDR3 nucleotides read TGTGCCAGCAGGTTGGGAGCCACCCCGGACGAGCAGTACTTC. This encodes CASRLGATPDEQYF.

This chain links TRBV2 with TRBJ2-5, with D maybe TRBD2 (6 bases). Between the trimmed V and J ends, which lost 8 bases and 4 bases, there was a span of 26 bases. The CDR3 contains 17 residues. CDR1 is SNHLY, CDR2 FYNNEI, per germline. The CDR3 nucleotides are TGTGCCAGCTCACCTAGGATAAGACTAGAGGGCCGAGAGACCCAGTACTTC. Its translation: CASSPRIRLEGRETQYF.

The chain uses TRBV2 and TRBJ1-1; D unresolved. The CDR3 loop spans 15 amino acids. Germline CDR1 reads SNHLY; CDR2 reads FYNNEI. Trimming took 2 bases from V and 0 from J, leaving 10 bases between them. CDR3: CASSERGPLNTEAFF. The CDR3 DNA follows: TGTGCCAGCAGTGAAAGAGGGCCTCTGAACACTGAAGCTTTCTTT.

The chain uses TRBV5-1 and TRBJ2-1; no clear D. Trimming pared 6 bases from V and 6 bases from J, leaving 16 bases between. CDR3 length equals 14 residues. The germline CDR1 and CDR2 sequences are SGHRS and YFSETQ. In DNA, the CDR3 is TGCGCCAGCACCCCGAACTTAATTCGCAATGAGCAGTTCTTC. Amino acids: CASTPNLIRNEQFF.

This clone appeared a few times. The chain combines TRBV2 with TRBJ1-2; D uncertain. V was pared by 1 base and J by 4 bases, with 10 bases between. Germline CDR1 SNHLY, CDR2 FYNNEI. The CDR3 consists of 14 residues. DNA for the CDR3: TGTGCCAGCAGTGAAGGGAACAGCCTCTATGGCTACACCTTC. Its protein product is CASSEGNSLYGYTF.

The J gene is TRBJ1-3, the V gene TRBV2; D not certain. Germline-derived CDR1 and CDR2 are SNHLY and FYNNEI. CDR3 length: 15 amino acids. V was pared by 7 bases and J by 3 bases, with 16 bases between. In DNA, the CDR3 is TGTGCCAGCACCTCCCCCGGGAGGGTTGGAAACACCATATATTTT. It specifies CASTSPGRVGNTIYF.

The rearrangement uses TRBV18 and TRBJ2-7; 8 positions agree with TRBD2. The CDR3 sequence is 14 residues long. Germline V CDR1 and CDR2: KGHSH, LQKENI. V gave up 2 bases and J gave up 3 bases; unmatched junction bases: 3. CDR3 region: CASSPTGTSYEQYF. The CDR3 region has the DNA TGTGCCAGCTCACCAACCGGGACTAGCTACGAGCAGTACTTC.

Comment on this clone: The sample has other DNA sequences that encode this CDR3 too. The V gene is TRBV7-9, the J gene TRBJ1-6, with D perhaps matching TRBD1 (5 bases). The V end lost 4 bases, the J end lost 7 bases, and 11 bases lay between the germline ends. Germline CDR1 is SEHNR and CDR2 is FQNEAQ (reference sequence). This CDR3 spans 14 amino acids. CDR3 sequence reads: CASSSRQGNSPLHF. The CDR3 DNA follows: TGTGCCAGCAGCTCCCGGCAGGGAAATTCACCCCTCCACTTT.

V and J are TRBV7-8 and TRBJ2-3; possibly TRBD1 for D (5 bases). V was shortened by 2 bases and J by 4 bases, with 19 bases between the two germline ends. CDR1 and CDR2 from the germline V gene are SGHVS and FQNEAQ. This CDR3 region has 17 residues. CDR3 protein: CASSLRPFQGRADTQYF. In nucleotides, the CDR3 is TGTGCCAGCAGCTTAAGGCCATTCCAGGGAAGGGCAGATACGCAGTATTTT. Together with reference TRBV7-8 and TRBJ2-3, the CDR3 gives the full variable domain: GAGVSQSPRYKVAKRGQDVALRCDPISGHVSLFWYQQALGQGPEFLTYFQNEAQLDKSGLPSDRFFAERPEGSVSTLKIQRTQQEDSAVYLCASSLRPFQGRADTQYFGPGTRLTVL.

The chain couples TRBV18 to TRBJ2-6; D is undetermined. Trimming removed 3 bases from V and 0 bases from J, with 12 bases in between. The length of the CDR3 is 17 residues. Germline V gene data show CDR1 as KGHSH and CDR2 as LQKENI. DNA of the CDR3: TGTGCCAGCTCACCGCTAGGTAGAGGCTCTGGGGCCAACGTCCTGACTTTC. Translation gives CASSPLGRGSGANVLTF.

V gene TRBV6-6 combines with J gene TRBJ1-2; 8 bases line up with TRBD1. The ends lost 8 bases at V and 8 bases at J; junction bases unmatched: 13. Germline CDR1 is MNHNY and CDR2 is SVGAGI (reference sequence). The length of the CDR3 is 14 residues. The CDR3 DNA is TGTGCCAGCGTACCGACAGGGGCCAATTTGGGCTACACCTTC. It translates to CASVPTGANLGYTF.